These 4 T cell receptor beta chains were sequenced from one sample in a study of glioma-infiltrating T cells after dendritic cell vaccination. Only in-frame clones appear in the TCRdb table, and some are missing; sequencing was by immunoSEQ multiplex PCR. The sample includes approximately 91,000 clones, approximately 75% seen only once; the top ten take approximately 2%. Stated time point: after dendritic cell vaccination, including at tumor progression/relapse. This specimen was blood, taken after dendritic cell vaccination. These receptors all stem from a human donor with glioblastoma.

The chain employs TRBV30 and TRBJ2-5; D perhaps matches TRBD1 (5 bases). V lost 3 bases and J lost 7, with 15 bases in between. The CDR3 sequence is 13 residues long. Germline lookup yields CDR1 GTSNPN and CDR2 SVGIG (reference sequence). CDR3 sequence: CAWRGEKRVTQYF. The CDR3, as DNA: TGTGCCTGGAGAGGGGAAAAAAGGGTGACCCAGTACTTC.

The table lists this clone with a few counts. This chain links TRBV19 with TRBJ1-4; TRBD1 is a possible D gene (5 bases). From germline, CDR1 is LNHDA and CDR2 SQIVND (reference sequence). The CDR3 sequence is 14 residues long. Deletions cut 6 bases from V and 5 bases from J, with 13 bases between. The CDR3 DNA is TGTGCCAGTAGCACGACAGCAGCCAATGAAAAACTGTTTTTT. It translates to CASSTTAANEKLFF.

J is TRBJ1-1 and V is TRBV27; D is unclear. V gave up 4 bases and J gave up 1 base, with 10 bases separating them. CDR1 MNHEY and CDR2 SMNVEV come from the germline V gene (reference sequence). This CDR3 has 14 amino acids. In DNA, the CDR3 is TGTGCCAGCAGTTCCTATGTTAAGAACACTGAAGCTTTCTTT. Protein: CASSSYVKNTEAFF.

This clone was observed a few times. The chain carries TRBV7-9 and TRBJ1-5; TRBD1 aligns across 7 bases. Germline CDR1 and CDR2: SEHNR and FQNEAQ (reference sequence). This CDR3 has 17 amino acids. V lost 0 bases to trimming and J lost 3 bases; unmatched junction nucleotides: 8. CDR3 amino acids: CASSLAMTGLDNQPQHF. The CDR3 DNA sequence: TGTGCCAGCAGCTTAGCCATGACAGGGCTCGACAATCAGCCCCAGCATTTT.